A selection of T cell receptor beta chains follows, all from one sample in a study of human T cells and chemical hapten exposure. TCRdb fed the RACE reads into MiXCR, producing one record per CDR3 protein. This table has approximately 52,000 distinct CDR3 sequences, approximately 11% appearing once. Source: whole blood, taken in connection with sensitization to the hapten diphenylcyclopropenone (DPC). The receptors derive from a woman aged 40 to 55 with alopecia areata. Some clones in this sample may be carry-over from other donors' samples. The CDR3 runs from the conserved cysteine through the conserved F or W. A D gene is named only where the DNA matches it firmly. Only some rows state a clone size, as once, few, many or a class for expanded clones.

d_gene: TRBD2
v_gene: TRBV29-1
abundance: medium-sized
j_gene: TRBJ2-1
CDR3aa: CSVEGTSGYNEQFF
CDR3nt: TGCAGCGTTGAGGGGACTAGCGGGTACAATGAGCAGTTCTTC

d_gene: -
v_gene: TRBV11-2
abundance: few
j_gene: TRBJ2-2
CDR3aa: CASSAGADTGELFF
CDR3nt: TGTGCCAGCAGCGCCGGGGCAGATACCGGGGAGCTGTTTTTT

d_gene: TRBD2
v_gene: TRBV5-6
abundance: -
j_gene: TRBJ2-3
CDR3aa: CASSPLAGGVNTQYF
CDR3nt: TGTGCCAGCAGCCCCCTGGCGGGGGGGGTAAATACGCAGTATTTT

d_gene: -
v_gene: TRBV28
abundance: -
j_gene: TRBJ2-7
CDR3aa: CASSLAGREQYF
CDR3nt: TGTGCCAGCAGTTTGGCAGGGAGGGAGCAGTACTTC

d_gene: -
v_gene: TRBV29-1
abundance: -
j_gene: TRBJ1-2
CDR3aa: CSVRAGTNYGYTF
CDR3nt: TGCAGCGTGCGTGCAGGGACTAACTATGGCTACACCTTC

d_gene: TRBD1
v_gene: TRBV25-1
abundance: few
j_gene: TRBJ1-2
CDR3aa: CASGTAANYGYTF
CDR3nt: TGTGCCAGCGGGACAGCAGCTAACTATGGCTACACCTTC

d_gene: -
v_gene: TRBV7-9
abundance: many
j_gene: TRBJ2-1
CDR3aa: CASSLDAGLARNEQFF
CDR3nt: TGTGCCAGCAGCTTAGACGCGGGACTGGCTCGGAATGAGCAGTTCTTC

d_gene: -
v_gene: TRBV6-1
abundance: -
j_gene: TRBJ1-5
CDR3aa: CASNSGARNQPQHF
CDR3nt: TGTGCCAGCAATTCAGGAGCGAGGAATCAGCCCCAGCATTTT

d_gene: TRBD1
v_gene: TRBV9
abundance: -
j_gene: TRBJ2-7
CDR3aa: CASSPGTDPSSEQYF
CDR3nt: TGTGCCAGCAGTCCCGGGACAGACCCGTCCAGCGAGCAGTACTTC

d_gene: -
v_gene: TRBV3-1
abundance: few
j_gene: TRBJ1-2
CDR3aa: CASSQNRGSYGYTF
CDR3nt: TGTGCCAGCAGCCAAAACAGAGGCTCCTATGGCTACACCTTC

d_gene: -
v_gene: TRBV7-2
abundance: many
j_gene: TRBJ1-5
CDR3aa: CASSLPEGHSAGNQPQHF
CDR3nt: TGTGCCAGCAGCTTACCAGAGGGACATTCGGCGGGCAATCAGCCCCAGCATTTT

d_gene: -
v_gene: TRBV10-3
abundance: few
j_gene: TRBJ2-2
CDR3aa: CATSGTGGNTGELFF
CDR3nt: TGTGCCACCAGCGGGACGGGGGGCAACACCGGGGAGCTGTTTTTT

d_gene: TRBD1
v_gene: TRBV20-1
abundance: many
j_gene: TRBJ1-5
CDR3aa: CSARDRSLGTGANQPQHF
CDR3nt: TGCAGTGCTAGAGATCGATCTCTAGGGACAGGGGCAAATCAGCCCCAGCATTTT

d_gene: -
v_gene: TRBV7-2
abundance: many
j_gene: TRBJ1-1
CDR3aa: CASSLEWSNTEAFF
CDR3nt: TGTGCCAGCAGCTTAGAGTGGTCGAACACTGAAGCTTTCTTT

d_gene: -
v_gene: TRBV10-3
abundance: -
j_gene: TRBJ2-7
CDR3aa: CAIGRDYEQYF
CDR3nt: TGTGCCATCGGACGGGACTACGAGCAGTACTTC

d_gene: -
v_gene: TRBV19
abundance: -
j_gene: TRBJ1-5
CDR3aa: CASSTLLRGDSNQPQHF
CDR3nt: TGTGCCAGTAGTACCCTGCTTCGCGGTGATAGCAATCAGCCCCAGCATTTT

d_gene: -
v_gene: TRBV7-2
abundance: few
j_gene: TRBJ2-3
CDR3aa: CASSPKGGYTQYF
CDR3nt: TGTGCCAGCAGCCCAAAGGGGGGGTATACGCAGTATTTT

d_gene: TRBD1
v_gene: TRBV4-3
abundance: few
j_gene: TRBJ1-2
CDR3aa: CASSPTRGPLLDGYTF
CDR3nt: TGCGCCAGCAGCCCTACCAGGGGGCCCCTTCTAGATGGCTACACCTTC

d_gene: TRBD1
v_gene: TRBV5-5
abundance: few
j_gene: TRBJ1-6
CDR3aa: CASAVGDSNSPLHF
CDR3nt: TGTGCCAGCGCCGTGGGGGACAGTAATTCACCCCTCCACTTT

d_gene: -
v_gene: TRBV5-6
abundance: -
j_gene: TRBJ2-1
CDR3aa: CASSLPRTGEFF
CDR3nt: TGTGCCAGCAGCTTGCCTAGGACGGGGGAATTCTTC

d_gene: -
v_gene: TRBV10-1
abundance: many
j_gene: TRBJ1-1
CDR3aa: CASRTGLNTEAFF
CDR3nt: TGCGCCAGCAGAACAGGGTTGAACACTGAAGCTTTCTTT

d_gene: TRBD2
v_gene: TRBV29-1
abundance: -
j_gene: TRBJ2-3
CDR3aa: CSVDGREAPNTDTQYF
CDR3nt: TGCAGCGTTGATGGACGGGAGGCCCCCAACACAGATACGCAGTATTTT

d_gene: -
v_gene: TRBV28
abundance: few
j_gene: TRBJ2-2
CDR3aa: CASRRTDLNTGELFF
CDR3nt: TGTGCCAGCAGGAGGACGGACTTGAACACCGGGGAGCTGTTTTTT